Listed here is a single TCR beta chain. Its specificity is not known. A much larger clone differs by one base, so this may be a read error. CAS ≥3, NOSPECS ≥4, moderate-to-severe activity and duration under 3 months marked donors with ophthalmopathy. This record belongs to a study of Graves' ophthalmopathy and Graves' hyperthyroidism. Study observations and caveats: Among thyroid clonotypes expanded above 0.001 frequency, most also appeared in blood. Ophthalmopathy cases were distinguished from stable hyperthyroidism by a 13-signature model, reaching around 88% sensitivity and 65% to 83% specificity.

Germline lookup yields CDR1 SGHRS and CDR2 YFSETQ. The length of the CDR3 is 14 residues. After removal of 2 bases from V and 2 bases from J, the junction contained 3 bases not matched to a gene. RNA transcripts provided the template for amplifying TCR beta CDR3 regions. First-round RT-PCR used HTBI primers; second-round multiplex PCR followed. TCRdb re-called the multiplex PCR reads through MiXCR, storing one row per CDR3 protein. The data show approximately 700,000 distinct CDR3 sequences, more than 40% seen once. This clonotype originated in an adult man with Graves' ophthalmopathy. Sequenced: peripheral blood. This chain joins TRBV5-1 and TRBJ2-7, with 8 bases fitting TRBD2. CDR3 nucleotide sequence: TGCGCCAGCAGCTTAACAGCGGGAGCCTACGAGCAGTACTTC. This codes for CASSLTAGAYEQYF.